This T cell receptor (beta chain) is from a study of blood T cell repertoires in COVID-19. Study at large: The origin of the acute and convalescent COVID-19 samples was the United States, Italy and Spain. PBMCs, B-cell-depleted T cells, or T cells provided the cDNA or gDNA that made up the material.

The germline V and J ends were trimmed by 5 bases and 2 bases, with 18 bases remaining between them. Per germline, CDR1 MNHNY and CDR2 SVGAGI (reference sequence). The CDR3 loop spans 16 amino acids. The assay was immunoSEQ multiplex PCR, and TCRdb's table has in-frame clones only and misses some. The data show about 43,000 clones, 87% seen once. The chain combines TRBV6-6 with TRBJ1-2; D remains ambiguous. Material for sequencing was peripheral blood. This clonotype was sampled from a woman of 80 years or more with active COVID-19. CDR3 bases: TGTGCCAGCAGTCGACTTCCGGGAGGGAGAAACTATGGCTACACCTTC. Translating it yields CASSRLPGGRNYGYTF.